A single sample gave rise to the 12 T cell receptor beta chains below, sequenced in a study of cytomegalovirus exposure and HLA in healthy donors. Primers for the PCR totalled 60 Vbeta and 13 Jbeta. Generated by immunoSEQ multiplex PCR, the TCRdb table keeps only in-frame clones and is missing some. Seen here are 200,000 to 300,000 clones, roughly 78% observed once, and the top ten hold about 0.47%. Sequenced: PBMCs. Every receptor here comes from a boy younger than 18 in good health and CMV-seronegative.

The chain couples TRBV4-1 to TRBJ1-6, with D perhaps matching TRBD1 (5 bases). Germline V gives CDR1 MGHRA, CDR2 YSYEKL. Trimming left V 0 bases short and J 10 bases short, with 19 bases between. The CDR3 contains 17 residues. This chain's CDR3 is CASSQDQGAEGKSPLHF. For the CDR3, the DNA is TGCGCCAGCAGCCAAGATCAAGGGGCAGAAGGGAAATCACCCCTCCACTTT.

This sequence joins TRBV5-1 and TRBJ2-7, with 10 bases matching TRBD2. Unmatched junction bases numbered 7, after V lost 3 bases and J lost 4 bases. The CDR3 runs to 15 residues. The germline V gene encodes CDR1 SGHRS and CDR2 YFSETQ. The CDR3 is CASSSQRGGPYEQYF. The CDR3 nucleotides read TGCGCCAGCAGCTCTCAGCGGGGGGGCCCTTACGAGCAGTACTTC.

This clone was seen once. The chain couples TRBV6-6 to TRBJ1-5, with TRBD1 matching 8 bases. CDR1 is MNHNY, CDR2 SVGAGI, per germline (reference sequence). Trimming cost V 1 base and J 7 bases; bases outside gene matches: 9. The length of the CDR3 is 16 residues. CDR3 loop: CASSYYRQGRGQPQHF. CDR3 DNA sequence: TGTGCCAGCAGTTACTACAGACAGGGGCGAGGCCAGCCCCAGCATTTT.

V usage is TRBV5-4 and J usage is TRBJ2-1, with TRBD2 matching over 8 bases. Germline V CDR1 and CDR2: SGHNT, YYREEE (reference sequence). J gave up 0 bases and V 6 bases, and 8 bases lay outside the gene matches. The CDR3 sequence is 16 residues long. CDR3 loop: CASTPGGASSYNEQFF. The DNA for the CDR3 is TGTGCCAGCACCCCGGGAGGGGCTAGCTCCTACAATGAGCAGTTCTTC. The variable domain in full, with the rest retrieved from reference TRBV5-4 and TRBJ2-1, is ETGVTQSPTHLIKTRGQQVTLRCSSQSGHNTVSWYQQALGQGPQFIFQYYREEENGRGNFPPRFSGLQFPNYSSELNVNALELDDSALYLCASTPGGASSYNEQFFGPGTRLTVL.

The chain combines TRBV5-4 with TRBJ2-3; tentatively, D is TRBD2 (6 bases). The CDR3 totals 14 residues. The germline V and J ends were trimmed by 4 bases and 1 base, with 10 bases remaining between them. Per germline, CDR1 SGHNT and CDR2 YYREEE (reference sequence). The CDR3, as DNA: TGTGCCAGCAGCCCGGGAGAGGGCACAGATACGCAGTATTTT. Translated: CASSPGEGTDTQYF. The variable domain in full, with the rest retrieved from reference TRBV5-4 and TRBJ2-3, is ETGVTQSPTHLIKTRGQQVTLRCSSQSGHNTVSWYQQALGQGPQFIFQYYREEENGRGNFPPRFSGLQFPNYSSELNVNALELDDSALYLCASSPGEGTDTQYFGPGTRLTVL.

The J gene is TRBJ1-2, the V gene TRBV27; TRBD1 is a possible D gene (5 bases). From germline, CDR1 is MNHEY and CDR2 SMNVEV (reference sequence). Between the trimmed V and J ends, which lost 5 bases and 8 bases, there was a span of 18 bases. This CDR3 spans 14 amino acids. The CDR3 coding sequence is TGTGCCAGCAGTCCCCAAGGCAGGGTGGGCGGCTACACCTTC. Amino acid sequence: CASSPQGRVGGYTF.

This rearrangement joins TRBV9 to TRBJ2-7, with 10 nucleotides matching TRBD1. The V segment lost 4 bases and the J segment 3 bases; nucleotides outside the gene matches: 4. Germline V lookup: CDR1 SGDLS, CDR2 YYNGEE. CDR3 length equals 14 residues. As DNA, the CDR3 is TGTGCCAGCAGCTTCAGGGACAGGGGCTACGAGCAGTACTTC. It specifies CASSFRDRGYEQYF.

The rearrangement joins TRBV29-1 to TRBJ2-1; 10 positions agree with TRBD2. CDR1 and CDR2 (germline): SQVTM, ANQGSEA. CDR3 length: 18 amino acids. V shed 3 bases and J 4 bases; nucleotides not matched to a gene: 15. The CDR3 DNA is TGCAGCGTTGACCCAGGAGGGCTAGCGGGGGCCGTATACAATGAGCAGTTCTTC. Protein sequence: CSVDPGGLAGAVYNEQFF.

This clone was seen a few times. The chain links TRBV6-5 to TRBJ1-6; the D gene is possibly TRBD1 (6 bases). CDR1 and CDR2 (germline): MNHEY, SVGAGI. The CDR3 is 14 residues long. Trimming pared 10 bases from V and 0 bases from J, leaving 10 bases between. The CDR3 protein is CATATGSYNSPLHF. The CDR3 nucleotides read TGTGCCACCGCGACAGGCTCCTATAATTCACCCCTCCACTTT.

The chain combines TRBV9 with TRBJ2-3, with D perhaps TRBD2 (7 bases). The CDR3 covers 16 residues. Germline loops: CDR1 SGDLS, CDR2 YYNGEE. With 3 bases removed from V and 0 bases from J, the gap between germline ends came to 14 bases. In nucleotides, the CDR3 is TGTGCCAGCAGCGGAGAGGGAGGGGGAAGCACAGATACGCAGTATTTT. Protein: CASSGEGGGSTDTQYF.

This chain links TRBV6-1 with TRBJ1-2; TRBD1 agrees at 8 bases. Trimming cost V 8 bases and J 7 bases; bases outside gene matches: 9. Germline V gives CDR1 MNHNS, CDR2 SASEGT. This CDR3 region has 13 residues. This CDR3 reads CASAGGGKTGYTF. The DNA for the CDR3 is TGTGCCAGCGCAGGGGGCGGAAAAACTGGCTACACCTTC.

This clone was counted between two and nine times. The rearrangement links TRBV5-4 to TRBJ1-2; 12 nucleotides align to TRBD1. This CDR3 is built from 18 residues. Germline V gene lookup returns CDR1 SGHNT and CDR2 YYREEE (reference sequence). Trimming at V came to 4 bases and at J to 4 bases, leaving 14 bases not matched to a gene. The CDR3 is CASSPRSPGQGAIYGYTF. DNA for the CDR3: TGTGCCAGCAGCCCCAGATCACCGGGACAGGGGGCCATCTATGGCTACACCTTC. Full variable domain (missing parts from reference TRBV5-4 and TRBJ1-2): ETGVTQSPTHLIKTRGQQVTLRCSSQSGHNTVSWYQQALGQGPQFIFQYYREEENGRGNFPPRFSGLQFPNYSSELNVNALELDDSALYLCASSPRSPGQGAIYGYTFGSGTRLTVV.